This paragraph covers one TCR beta chain sequence. Its cognate antigen has yet to be identified. There are no base qualities to consult, and no much larger clone falls within one base. Library prep was done by the immunoSEQ multiplex PCR assay. TCRdb holds this immuneACCESS table with in-frame rearrangements only. Some clones are missing; in checked studies, unresolved V genes explain under half, and the rest has no known cause. A total of 150,000 to 200,000 clones appear in this sample, around 88% of them only once. The ten largest clones capture about 1.7% of the sample. At the junction V is shortened by 0 bases and J by 7 bases; bases outside the gene matches: 4. The CDR3 runs 14 amino acids, cysteine and phenylalanine included. The DNA shown is the 42-base CDR3, in frame from base 1. For CDR1 and CDR2, the germline V gene lists SGHDT and YYEEEE. This entry belongs to a study of control samples from healthy donors and cancer patients (dated by TCRdb to the early 2020s).

The origin of this receptor is a man aged 18 to 30 in good health. Here the chain combines TRBV5-6 and TRBJ1-3; 7 bases in the junction line up with TRBD1. Source material: blood. The CDR3 amino acid sequence is: CASSLGQGINTIYF. Read as DNA, the sequence is TGTGCCAGCAGCTTGGGACAGGGTATCAACACCATATATTTT.